This T cell receptor beta chain appears in the sequencing data of a study of shared clonotypes between healthy human individuals. Study-wide results and limits: Apart from blood, nothing was sampled; tissue repertoires likely differ. As a rule, naive subsets had a larger estimated richness than memory subsets.

CDR1 is SGHAT, CDR2 FQNNGV, per germline. V was clipped by 1 base and J by 5 bases; unmatched bases: 7. The CDR3 runs 17 residues. Concerning this clone: Its antigen is still unknown.

CD45RO negativity and positive selection for CCR7 defined naive CD8 cells, a population that excluded terminally differentiated effector memory CD45RA+ cells. Sequenced by immunoSEQ multiplex PCR; TCRdb stores in-frame clones only, minus some. Here the sample spans around 2.1 million clones, 93% being singletons. The receptor was derived from a man between 18 and 35 years old in good health. Some clones in this sample may be carry-over from other donors' samples. The specimen sequenced was naive CD8+ T cells from PBMCs. The chain couples TRBV11-2 to TRBJ2-1; 11 bases are a match to TRBD2. CDR3 nucleotide sequence: TGTGCCAGCAGCTTAGCTAAACTAGCGGGGGTAAACAATGAGCAGTTCTTC. It specifies CASSLAKLAGVNNEQFF. The full variable domain, with the rest looked up from reference TRBV11-2 and TRBJ2-1, is EAGVAQSPRYKIIEKRQSVAFWCNPISGHATLYWYQQILGQGPKLLIQFQNNGVVDDSQLPKDRFSAERLKGVDSTLKIQPAKLEDSAVYLCASSLAKLAGVNNEQFFGPGTRLTVL.